Listed here is a single T cell receptor beta chain. Germline lookup yields CDR1 SNHLY and CDR2 FYNNEI. The CDR3 runs 14 residues. V lost 6 bases, J lost 0 bases, and 9 bases lay in between. This entry is derived from a study of blood T cell repertoires in COVID-19. Study context: Italy, Spain and the United States were the sources of the convalescent and acute COVID-19 samples. PBMCs, B-cell-depleted T cells, or T cells provided the cDNA or gDNA that made up the material.

In the original workflow: Using reference gene primer amplification, nucleated cell counts were estimated. Clones were read by immunoSEQ multiplex PCR, and TCRdb kept only the in-frame ones, dropping some. V and J calls and clone size are given by that table; D and trimming were obtained from the DNA. The table includes about 230,000 clones, approximately 88% detected once. The receptor was derived from a man aged 35-49 years with acute or convalescent COVID-19. The chain recombines TRBV2 with TRBJ1-5, with D hard to call. Material: peripheral blood. DNA for the CDR3: TGTGCCAGCAGGTACGGGTATAGCAATCAGCCCCAGCATTTT. Translating it yields CASRYGYSNQPQHF.